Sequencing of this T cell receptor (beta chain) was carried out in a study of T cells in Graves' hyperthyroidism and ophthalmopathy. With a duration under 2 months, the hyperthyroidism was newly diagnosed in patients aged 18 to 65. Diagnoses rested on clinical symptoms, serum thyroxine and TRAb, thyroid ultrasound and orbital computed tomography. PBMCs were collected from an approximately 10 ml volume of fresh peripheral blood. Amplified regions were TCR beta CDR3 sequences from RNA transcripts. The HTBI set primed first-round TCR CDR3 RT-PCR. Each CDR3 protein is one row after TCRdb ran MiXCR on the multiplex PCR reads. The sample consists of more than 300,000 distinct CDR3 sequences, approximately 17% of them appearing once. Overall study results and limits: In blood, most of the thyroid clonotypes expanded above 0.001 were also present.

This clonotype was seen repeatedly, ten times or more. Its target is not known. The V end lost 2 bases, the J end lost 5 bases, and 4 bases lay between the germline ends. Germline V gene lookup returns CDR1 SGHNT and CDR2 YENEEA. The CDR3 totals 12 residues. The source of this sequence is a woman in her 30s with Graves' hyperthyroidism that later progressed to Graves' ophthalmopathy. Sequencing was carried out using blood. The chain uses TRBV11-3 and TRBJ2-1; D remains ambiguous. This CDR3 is CASSLSNNEQFF. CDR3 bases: TGTGCCAGCAGCTTATCAAACAATGAGCAGTTCTTC.